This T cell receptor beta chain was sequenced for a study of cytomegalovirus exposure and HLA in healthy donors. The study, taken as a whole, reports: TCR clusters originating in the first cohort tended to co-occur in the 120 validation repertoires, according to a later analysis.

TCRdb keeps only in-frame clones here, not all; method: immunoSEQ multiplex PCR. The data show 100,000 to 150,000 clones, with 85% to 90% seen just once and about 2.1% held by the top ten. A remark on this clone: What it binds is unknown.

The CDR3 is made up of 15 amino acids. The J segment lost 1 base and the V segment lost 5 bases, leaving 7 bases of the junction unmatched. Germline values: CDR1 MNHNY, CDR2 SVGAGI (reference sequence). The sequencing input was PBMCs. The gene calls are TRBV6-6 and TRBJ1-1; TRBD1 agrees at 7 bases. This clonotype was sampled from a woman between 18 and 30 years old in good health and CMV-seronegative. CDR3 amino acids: CASSGPGTENTEAFF. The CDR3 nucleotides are TGTGCCAGCAGTGGGCCCGGGACAGAGAACACTGAAGCTTTCTTT.